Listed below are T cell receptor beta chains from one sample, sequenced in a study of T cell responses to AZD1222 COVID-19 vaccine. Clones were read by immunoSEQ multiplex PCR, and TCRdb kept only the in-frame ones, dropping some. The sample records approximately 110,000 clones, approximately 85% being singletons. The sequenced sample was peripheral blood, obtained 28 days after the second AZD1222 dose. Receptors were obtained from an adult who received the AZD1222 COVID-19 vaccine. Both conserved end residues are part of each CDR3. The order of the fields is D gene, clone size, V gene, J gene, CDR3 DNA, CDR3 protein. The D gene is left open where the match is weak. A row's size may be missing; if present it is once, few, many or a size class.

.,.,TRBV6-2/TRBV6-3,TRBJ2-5,TGTGCCAGCAGTCACCCTCCCTCGGAGGGCCCACAAGAGACCCAGTACTTC,CASSHPPSEGPQETQYF
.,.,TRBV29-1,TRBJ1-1,TGCAGCGTTGATGTTCTGGAGGGAGCTTTCTTT,CSVDVLEGAFF
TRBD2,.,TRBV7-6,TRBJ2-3,TGTGCCAGCAGCTTAATGGCGGGGGGTTCCACAGATACGCAGTATTTT,CASSLMAGGSTDTQYF
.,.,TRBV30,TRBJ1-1,TGTGCCTGGAAGGACACCTATCCCGGAGGAGCTTTCTTT,CAWKDTYPGGAFF
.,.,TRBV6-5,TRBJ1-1,TGTGCCAGCAGTTACTCTCGCGGACGAAGCAAAGCTTTCTTT,CASSYSRGRSKAFF
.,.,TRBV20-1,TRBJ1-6,TGCAGTGCTAGTTTGGGGGGTCACGGGACCGGACGTAATTCACCCCTCCACTTT,CSASLGGHGTGRNSPLHF
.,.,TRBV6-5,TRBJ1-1,TGTGCCAGCAGTTACCGGTGGAACACTGAAGCTTTCTTT,CASSYRWNTEAFF
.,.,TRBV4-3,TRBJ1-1,TGCGCCAGCAGCCATAATCTTTTGAACACTGAAGCTTTCTTT,CASSHNLLNTEAFF
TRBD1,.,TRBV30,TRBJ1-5,TGTGCCTGGAGGCCCGGGACAGGGAATCAGCCCCAGCATTTT,CAWRPGTGNQPQHF
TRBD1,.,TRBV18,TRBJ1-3,TGTGCCAGCTCACCCCTGGAGGGGGCAGACACCATATATTTT,CASSPLEGADTIYF
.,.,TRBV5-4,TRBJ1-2,TGTGCCAGCAGCGCTGGGGGGGTCTCGCTGCGTGGCTACACCTTC,CASSAGGVSLRGYTF
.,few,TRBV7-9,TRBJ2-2,TGTGCCAGCAGCTTACCGACAGGCTCCCCGAACACCGGGGAGCTGTTTTTT,CASSLPTGSPNTGELFF
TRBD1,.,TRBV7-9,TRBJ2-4,TGTGCCAGCAGCTTTGGGACAGAACGGTTGTACTTC,CASSFGTERLYF
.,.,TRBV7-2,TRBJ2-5,TGTGCCAGCAGCACCCCCGGTGGCAGAAAAGAGACCCAGTACTTC,CASSTPGGRKETQYF
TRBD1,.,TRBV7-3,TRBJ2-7,TGTGCCAGCAGCGACGGGGACAGGTCCTACGAGCAGTACTTC,CASSDGDRSYEQYF
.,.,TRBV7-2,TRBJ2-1,TGTGCCAGCAGCTTCTGGGGGGGGGCTGGTGAGCAGTTCTTC,CASSFWGGAGEQFF
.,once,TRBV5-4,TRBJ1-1,TGTGCCAGCAGCTTGCCGACAGTCTACACTGAAGCTTTCTTT,CASSLPTVYTEAFF
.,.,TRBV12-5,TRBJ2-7,TGTGCTAGTGGTTTGGACCACTCTGGGACCTACGAGCAGTACTTC,CASGLDHSGTYEQYF
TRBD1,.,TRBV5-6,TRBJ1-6,TGTGCCAGCAGCGGGGACAGAAATAATTCACCCCTCCACTTT,CASSGDRNNSPLHF
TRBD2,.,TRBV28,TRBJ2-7,TGTGCCAGCAGGGGAGGGGTCGAGCAGTACTTC,CASRGGVEQYF
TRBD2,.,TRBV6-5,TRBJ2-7,TGTGCCAGCAGTTACCGAGCGGGACCCTACGAGCAGTACTTC,CASSYRAGPYEQYF
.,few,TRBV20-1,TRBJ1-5,TGCAGTGCTAGTGGTCGGGAAAATCAGCCCCAGCATTTT,CSASGRENQPQHF
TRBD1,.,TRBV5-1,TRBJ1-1,TGCGCCAGCAGCCAGGGGGACACTGAAGCTTTCTTT,CASSQGDTEAFF
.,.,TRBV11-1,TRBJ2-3,TGTGCCAGCAGCTTTCAGGCCGTAGATACGCAGTATTTT,CASSFQAVDTQYF
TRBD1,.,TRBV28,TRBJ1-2,TGTGCCAGCAGTTTATCAGGGGGCGCAGACTATGGCTACACCTTC,CASSLSGGADYGYTF
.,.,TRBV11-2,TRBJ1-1,TGTGCCAGCAGCCAAGGGGTGATACTGAACACTGAAGCTTTCTTT,CASSQGVILNTEAFF
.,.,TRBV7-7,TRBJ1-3,TGTGCCAGCGCCCCTCGGGGAGGGCCGGGAAACACCATATATTTT,CASAPRGGPGNTIYF
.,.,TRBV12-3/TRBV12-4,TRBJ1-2,TGTGCCAGCAGTTTTGGGGAGGCTGGCTACACCTTC,CASSFGEAGYTF
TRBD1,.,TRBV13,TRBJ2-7,TGTGCCAGCAGCGTACGGGACAGGGGCTACGAGCAGTACTTC,CASSVRDRGYEQYF
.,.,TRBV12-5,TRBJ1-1,TGTGCTAGTGCTTTAATGGGGGGGACTGAAGCTTTCTTT,CASALMGGTEAFF
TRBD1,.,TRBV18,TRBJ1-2,TGTGCCAGCTCACCCCGACAGGGAGATTATGGCTACACCTTC,CASSPRQGDYGYTF
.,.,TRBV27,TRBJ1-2,TGTGCCAGCAGTGCGCGGGGGGGGGCCGGGAACTATGGCTACACCTTC,CASSARGGAGNYGYTF
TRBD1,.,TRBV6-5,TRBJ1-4,TGTGCCAGCAGGCGAGCGGACAGGGGTGGAGAAAAACTGTTTTTT,CASRRADRGGEKLFF
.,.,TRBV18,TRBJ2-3,TGTGCCAGCTCACCACCAAACGGACAGTGGAACACAGATACGCAGTATTTT,CASSPPNGQWNTDTQYF
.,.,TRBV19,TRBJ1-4,TGTGCCAGTGTTGGACAGATTAATGAAAAACTGTTTTTT,CASVGQINEKLFF
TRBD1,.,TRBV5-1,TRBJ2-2,TGCGCCAGCAGCTTGGAATGGGACAGGGAAGCCGGGGAGCTGTTTTTT,CASSLEWDREAGELFF
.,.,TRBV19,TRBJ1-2,TGTGCCAGTAGAGGGTCGAGCGCCTATGGCTACACCTTC,CASRGSSAYGYTF
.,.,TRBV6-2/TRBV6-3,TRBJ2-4,TGTGCCAGCAGTTACGTTAAGTCTACCCTCGACATTCAGTACTTC,CASSYVKSTLDIQYF
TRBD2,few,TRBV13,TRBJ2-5,TGTGCCAGCAGCTCCTCTCTAGCGGGGGGGCCGGAGACCCAGTACTTC,CASSSSLAGGPETQYF
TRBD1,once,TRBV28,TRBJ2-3,TGTGCCAGCAGTTTTACAGGGGGCACAGATACGCAGTATTTT,CASSFTGGTDTQYF
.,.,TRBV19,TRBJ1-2,TGTGCCAGTAGTATAGAAGGACGGGGCTACACCTTC,CASSIEGRGYTF
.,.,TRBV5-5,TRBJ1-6,TGTGCCAGCAGCACAAAGGACTCGATTAATTCACCCCTCCACTTT,CASSTKDSINSPLHF
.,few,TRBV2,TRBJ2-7,TGTGCCAGCAGTCTACAGGGTTTGGAGCAGTACTTC,CASSLQGLEQYF
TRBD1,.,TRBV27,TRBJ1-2,TGTGCCAGCAGTTTATGGGGGACAGGGGCTTTCTACACCTTC,CASSLWGTGAFYTF
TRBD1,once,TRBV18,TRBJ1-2,TGTGCCAGCTCATCCGGACAGGCCCCTGCGTATGGCTACACCTTC,CASSSGQAPAYGYTF
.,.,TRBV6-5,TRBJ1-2,TGTGCCAGCAGAGGTAACTATGGCTACACCTTC,CASRGNYGYTF
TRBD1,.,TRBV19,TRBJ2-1,TGTGCCAGTAGTATAGACCTCTCGACAGGGAGCTACAATGAGCAGTTCTTC,CASSIDLSTGSYNEQFF
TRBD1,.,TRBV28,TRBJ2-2,TGTGCCAGCAGTTTTGGGGACAGAGCGACCGGGGAGCTGTTTTTT,CASSFGDRATGELFF